This T cell receptor (beta chain) was retrieved from a study of T-cell memory formation after mild COVID-19. Study-level background: The study found TCR clusters largely donor specific.

5'RACE with constant-segment primers yielded barcoded, UMI-tagged TCR alpha and TCR beta cDNA libraries. TCRdb independently ran MiXCR on the 5' RACE reads; one entry per CDR3 protein. The sample holds around 340,000 distinct CDR3 sequences; around 13% are singletons and the top ten take about a fifth. Germline V gene lookup returns CDR1 MGHRA and CDR2 YSYEKL. CDR3 size: 13 residues. Trimming took off 8 bases at V and 2 bases at J, with 11 bases between the two ends. Material for sequencing was PBMCs or a T cell subset sorted from them (not recorded which). V is TRBV4-1 and J is TRBJ2-3; possibly TRBD2 for D (6 bases). This clonotype was sampled from a man between 18 and 29 years old who had mild COVID-19 (a few samples of this study predate the infection). Cell type and time point are not known. CDR3 sequence (DNA): TGCGCCAGCCGGGACTTCCTCACAGATACGCAGTATTTT. Protein product: CASRDFLTDTQYF.